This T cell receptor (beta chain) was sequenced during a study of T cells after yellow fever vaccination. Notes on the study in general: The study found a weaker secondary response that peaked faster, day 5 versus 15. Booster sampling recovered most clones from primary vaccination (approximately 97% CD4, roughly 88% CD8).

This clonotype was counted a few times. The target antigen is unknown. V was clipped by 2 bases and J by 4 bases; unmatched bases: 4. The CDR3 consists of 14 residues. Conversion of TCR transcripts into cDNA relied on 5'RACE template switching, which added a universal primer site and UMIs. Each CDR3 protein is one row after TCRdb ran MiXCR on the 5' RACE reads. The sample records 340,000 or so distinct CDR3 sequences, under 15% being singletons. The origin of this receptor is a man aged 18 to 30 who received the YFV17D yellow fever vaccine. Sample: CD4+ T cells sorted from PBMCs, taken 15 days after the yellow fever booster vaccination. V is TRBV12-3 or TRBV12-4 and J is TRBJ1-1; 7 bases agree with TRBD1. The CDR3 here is CASSLSAGGTEAFF. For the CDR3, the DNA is TGTGCCAGCAGTTTATCGGCAGGGGGCACTGAAGCTTTCTTT.